Here is one TCR beta chain with its context. These data are taken from a study of blood T cells in healthy people across ages. Every participating donor contributed roughly 10 milliliters of peripheral blood through a draw. The authors ran a second PCR of about 6 to 11 cycles using a sample-barcoded 5' primer and a J-beta primer mix. With 12 random nucleotides, a template-switch adaptor tagged each individual cDNA molecule. A single record per CDR3 protein comes from TCRdb applying MiXCR to the 5' RACE reads. Counted here are 920,000 or so distinct CDR3 sequences, around 43% occurring once; the ten biggest clones make up approximately 20%. Germline-derived CDR1 and CDR2 are WNHNN and SYGVQD (reference sequence). Trimming left V 0 bases short and J 1 base short, with 11 bases between. The CDR3 consists of 16 residues.

The material sequenced was blood. The receptor's source is a woman in her sixties or seventies in good health. V gene TRBV10-1 combines with J gene TRBJ2-3; no definite D call. CDR3 protein: CASSESKAARTDTQYF. CDR3 sequence (DNA): TGCGCCAGCAGTGAGTCGAAGGCAGCCCGCACAGATACGCAGTATTTT.